Given below is one TCR beta chain in context. What it recognizes is unknown. These data come from a study of vaccination effects on CD4 cells after COVID-19. At the level of the study: Samples were given by two convalescent patients 16 days and one week before vaccination. Study-level results: Sampling in the study covered few convalescent patients and included no early post-infection timepoints. Both infection-induced and vaccine-induced clones contracted markedly at late post-vaccination timepoints.

Before any sequencing was done, the ViraFEST assay used viral peptide pools to expand antigen-specific CD4+ T cells. Between days 9 and 11 of culture, CD4+ T cells were separated out. From March to December 2020, the person had a SARS-CoV-2 infection that was confirmed by PCR. Cultures of around 2.2 million PBMC per well contained approximately 10 IU/ml IL-2 plus 10 ug/ml peptides. The method was immunoSEQ multiplex PCR; TCRdb's version includes in-frame clones alone and lacks a portion of them. The table records approximately 38,000 clones, 73% of them present only once. The germline V gene has CDR1 MNHEY and CDR2 SVGAGI. The germline V and J ends were trimmed by 8 bases and 1 base, with 15 bases remaining between them. The CDR3 loop spans 14 amino acids.

This rearrangement joins TRBV6-5 to TRBJ2-7; D is ambiguous. Specimen: CD4+ T cells from PBMCs cultured with a peptide pool, collected before COVID-19 vaccination. This TCR was recovered from a human donor who had a prior SARS-CoV-2 infection. The CDR3 sequence: CASQPFGGSYEQYF. Written as DNA, the CDR3 is TGTGCCAGCCAACCATTTGGCGGATCCTACGAGCAGTACTTC.